These 19 T cell receptor beta chains came from one sample sequenced in a study of shared clonotypes between healthy human individuals. Only in-frame clones appear in the TCRdb table, and some are missing; sequencing was by immunoSEQ multiplex PCR. The data contain some 2 million clones, about 94% of them singletons. CD45RO-negative cells were positively selected for CCR7, leaving out terminally differentiated effector memory CD45RA+ cells. The sequencing sample was made of naive CD8+ T cells sorted from blood. These receptors originate from a man younger than 35 in good health.

J is TRBJ1-1 and V is TRBV4-1; D uncertain. Trimming cost V 0 bases and J 5 bases, with 16 bases left between them. CDR3 size: 16 residues. The V gene's germline CDR1 is MGHRA and CDR2 YSYEKL. The CDR3 loop reads CASSQEGYDPETEAFF. The CDR3 DNA is TGCGCCAGCAGCCAAGAAGGGTATGACCCTGAGACTGAAGCTTTCTTT.

The DNA of the CDR3 is TGTGCCAGCAGTCATTTCCAGACAGGGAACACTGAAGCTTTCTTT. It translates to CASSHFQTGNTEAFF. The rearrangement joins TRBV27 to TRBJ1-1; D might be TRBD1 (6 bases). This CDR3 is built from 15 residues. Trimming pared 5 bases from V and 1 base from J, leaving 14 bases between. The germline CDR1 and CDR2 sequences are MNHEY and SMNVEV (reference sequence).

In its sample, this clone was seen once. CDR3 nucleotides: TGCGCCAGCAGCCAAACGGGGAGGATAGGACATGAGCAGTTCTTC. It specifies CASSQTGRIGHEQFF. This chain uses TRBV4-1 with TRBJ2-1; tentatively, D is TRBD2 (6 bases). The CDR3 covers 15 residues. V was shortened by 2 bases and J by 8 bases, with 16 bases between the two germline ends. CDR1 MGHRA and CDR2 YSYEKL come from the germline V gene.

Only one count was recorded for this clone. The chain employs TRBV10-1 and TRBJ1-5; D might be TRBD1 (6 bases). Germline V CDR1 and CDR2: WNHNN, SYGVQD (reference sequence). The CDR3 is made up of 19 amino acids. Trimming removed 9 bases from V and 3 bases from J, with 30 bases in between. Here the CDR3 DNA reads TGCGCCAGTAGAAATAGGACAGCCTGGGTATCCCCCTACAATCAGCCCCAGCATTTT. It specifies CASRNRTAWVSPYNQPQHF.

This chain links TRBV7-9 with TRBJ2-1; 8 nucleotides agree with TRBD2. The CDR3 sequence is 15 residues long. V shed 5 bases, J shed 10 bases, and the junction held 13 bases outside the gene matches. Germline assignment: CDR1 SEHNR and CDR2 FQNEAQ (reference sequence). Here the CDR3 DNA reads TGTGCCAGCAGCACACCTAGCGGGCGAAAGGAAGAGCAGTTCTTC. It translates to CASSTPSGRKEEQFF.

The DNA of the CDR3 is TGCAGCGTTAGAGTTCCCAGCACAGATACGCAGTATTTT. Translation: CSVRVPSTDTQYF. This chain joins TRBV29-1 and TRBJ2-3; D uncertain. V was pared by 5 bases and J by 0 bases, with 9 bases between. The CDR3 covers 13 residues. Germline V gene lookup returns CDR1 SQVTM and CDR2 ANQGSEA.

V gene TRBV15 combines with J gene TRBJ1-1; D may be TRBD1 (6 bases). Germline CDR1 reads LNHNV; CDR2 reads YYDKDF (reference sequence). V lost 3 bases, J lost 3 bases, and 11 bases lay in between. The CDR3 length is 14 residues. The CDR3 nucleotides read TGTGCCACCAGCAGGACCGAGGGGGACACTGAAGCTTTCTTT. Translating it yields CATSRTEGDTEAFF. Together with reference TRBV15 and TRBJ1-1, the CDR3 gives the full variable domain: DAMVIQNPRYQVTQFGKPVTLSCSQTLNHNVMYWYQQKSSQAPKLLFHYYDKDFNNEADTPDNFQSRRPNTSFCFLDIRSPGLGDTAMYLCATSRTEGDTEAFFGQGTRLTVV.

The J gene is TRBJ1-1, the V gene TRBV4-2; a possible D gene is TRBD1 (5 bases). The germline CDR1 and CDR2 sequences are LGHNA and YNFKEQ. V was trimmed by 1 base and J by 0 bases, leaving 9 bases between them. The CDR3 loop spans 15 amino acids. CDR3 DNA: TGTGCCAGCAGCCAAGTCTGGGGGGTGAACACTGAAGCTTTCTTT. As protein: CASSQVWGVNTEAFF.

The V gene is TRBV19, the J gene TRBJ2-7; TRBD2 matches at 7 bases. Germline trimming cut 4 bases from V and 0 bases from J; bases unmatched to any gene: 3. The length of the CDR3 is 14 residues. Germline V gene lookup returns CDR1 LNHDA and CDR2 SQIVND (reference sequence). The CDR3 bases are TGTGCCAGTAGTAATCTAGCGGTCTCCTACGAGCAGTACTTC. Residues: CASSNLAVSYEQYF.

V and J are TRBV7-6 and TRBJ1-1; perhaps TRBD1 as D (5 bases). CDR3 length equals 14 residues. CDR1 and CDR2 from the germline V gene are SGHVS and FNYEAQ. V was clipped by 5 bases and J by 4 bases, with 14 bases between them. The CDR3 protein is CASSPLLQGTEAFF. The DNA of the CDR3 is TGTGCCAGCAGCCCACTTCTTCAGGGCACTGAAGCTTTCTTT.

The chain combines TRBV5-1 with TRBJ2-2, with D tentatively TRBD1 (6 bases). The CDR3 has 14 residues. Deletions cut 0 bases from V and 6 bases from J, with 9 bases between. From germline, CDR1 is SGHRS and CDR2 YFSETQ. The DNA of the CDR3 is TGCGCCAGCAGCTTGGGGGGGCCACCCGGGGAGCTGTTTTTT. This encodes CASSLGGPPGELFF.

This chain joins TRBV6-5 and TRBJ1-2; the D is unclear. The CDR3 runs 11 residues. Germline assignment: CDR1 MNHEY and CDR2 SVGAGI. The CDR3 bases are TGTGGGGTTTGGAGCCTTTATGGCTACACCTTC. It encodes CGVWSLYGYTF.

The rearrangement joins TRBV7-9 to TRBJ2-1; 9 positions agree with TRBD2. The CDR3 runs to 11 residues. Looked up from germline, CDR1 is SEHNR and CDR2 is FQNEAQ (reference sequence). V shed 6 bases, J shed 15 bases, and the junction held 6 bases outside the gene matches. Here the CDR3 reads CASSLSGSTFF. The CDR3 DNA reads TGTGCCAGCAGTCTTAGCGGGAGTACGTTCTTC.

This chain joins TRBV7-9 and TRBJ2-1, with D uncertain. From germline, CDR1 is SEHNR and CDR2 FQNEAQ (reference sequence). The CDR3 extends over 12 amino acids. Deletions cut 0 bases from V and 10 bases from J, with 7 bases between. The CDR3 coding sequence is TGTGCCAGCAGCTTAGCGCTGCAGGAGCAGTTCTTC. It translates to CASSLALQEQFF.

This chain connects TRBV27 to TRBJ2-5, with TRBD1 matching over 9 bases. The junction had 10 bases not matched to a gene; V was cut back by 6 bases and J by 5 bases. Germline V CDR1 and CDR2: MNHEY, SMNVEV (reference sequence). The CDR3 has 15 amino acids. The CDR3 is CASSSRQGGVETQYF. The CDR3 bases are TGTGCCAGCAGCTCGCGACAGGGGGGTGTGGAGACCCAGTACTTC.

The V call is TRBV4-1, the J call TRBJ2-7; D might be TRBD2 (5 bases). V was trimmed by 1 base and J by 4 bases, leaving 14 bases between them. Germline CDR1 reads MGHRA; CDR2 reads YSYEKL. This CDR3 is built from 15 residues. This chain's CDR3 is CASSQAPGSAYEQYF. For the CDR3, the DNA is TGCGCCAGCAGCCAAGCGCCGGGGTCGGCGTACGAGCAGTACTTC.

The gene calls are TRBV7-6 and TRBJ2-7; 7 positions agree with TRBD1. The CDR3 has 15 residues. The V gene end was trimmed by 5 bases and the J gene end by 5 bases; junction bases not matched to a gene: 12. Germline CDR1 SGHVS, CDR2 FNYEAQ. The CDR3 DNA reads TGTGCCAGCAGCCCCCGACAGGGACAGAGCAACGAGCAGTACTTC. It is translated as CASSPRQGQSNEQYF. The full variable domain, completed using reference TRBV7-6 and TRBJ2-7, is GAGVSQSPRYKVTKRGQDVALRCDPISGHVSLYWYRQALGQGPEFLTYFNYEAQQDKSGLPNDRFSAERPEGSISTLTIQRTEQRDSAMYRCASSPRQGQSNEQYFGPGTRLTVT.

The chain joins TRBV25-1 to TRBJ1-4; D is uncertain. This CDR3 spans 14 amino acids. Looked up from germline, CDR1 is MGHDK and CDR2 is SYGVNS. V gave up 6 bases and J gave up 0 bases, with 8 bases separating them. The CDR3 bases are TGTGCCAGCAGCCCCGTTGCAACTAATGAAAAACTGTTTTTT. As protein: CASSPVATNEKLFF.

The chain carries TRBV4-3 and TRBJ1-1; D ambiguous. Germline V gives CDR1 LGHNA, CDR2 YSLEER. This CDR3 is built from 13 residues. V gave up 0 bases and J gave up 11 bases, with 13 bases separating them. For the CDR3, the DNA is TGCGCCAGCAGCCAAGATGGAGTTCCGGGGGCTTTCTTT. It yields the protein CASSQDGVPGAFF.